This entry lists 3 T cell receptor beta chains sequenced from one sample in a study of blood T cell repertoires in COVID-19. TCRdb keeps only in-frame clones here, not all; method: immunoSEQ multiplex PCR. This table has under 300,000 clones, about 86% appearing once. The sequenced sample consisted of peripheral blood. The receptor set was obtained from a woman under 40 with COVID-19, enrolled during active disease.

The CDR3 loop reads CASRGIYGGIGETQYF. DNA for the CDR3: TGTGCCAGCAGGGGAATATACGGAGGTATCGGGGAGACCCAGTACTTC. The rearrangement joins TRBV27 to TRBJ2-5, with D possibly being TRBD2 (5 bases). Between the trimmed V and J ends, which lost 6 bases and 5 bases, there was a span of 22 bases. The germline V gene encodes CDR1 MNHEY and CDR2 SMNVEV (reference sequence). CDR3 size: 16 residues.

The sample holds a few counts of this clone. V gene TRBV6-1 combines with J gene TRBJ2-3; 11 bases line up with TRBD2. The CDR3 runs 20 residues. Unmatched junction bases numbered 16, after V lost 3 bases and J lost 2 bases. The germline V gene encodes CDR1 MNHNS and CDR2 SASEGT. CDR3 residues: CASSEDFASGGTRPTDTQYF. As DNA, the CDR3 is TGTGCCAGCAGTGAGGATTTTGCTAGCGGGGGGACGCGCCCCACAGATACGCAGTATTTT.

J is TRBJ2-1 and V is TRBV24-1, with a possible D match to TRBD2 (7 bases). Germline CDR1 and CDR2: KGHDR and SFDVKD. Trimming took off 2 bases at V and 6 bases at J, with 16 bases between the two ends. The length of the CDR3 is 16 residues. In nucleotides, the CDR3 is TGTGCCACCAGTGATTGGGGGGGCGTGGGGCCCAATGAGCAGTTCTTC. Protein: CATSDWGGVGPNEQFF.